This is a list of T cell receptor beta chains from one sample in a study of blood T cells in healthy people across ages. TCRdb itself ran the 5' RACE reads through MiXCR, one entry per CDR3 protein. The table includes roughly 1 million distinct CDR3 sequences, about 23% detected once. This same sample was also part of a study on T cells of mothers and their children.

Sequenced: blood. The receptors here all came from a girl aged 2-10 years in good health. Each CDR3 is given with its conserved first and last residue. The D gene is left open where the match is weak. The size field is filled for only some rows; it gives once, few, many or a size class.

>.|TRBV20-1|.|TRBJ1-2
CSATERTDYGYTF
TGCAGTGCTACCGAGAGGACGGACTATGGCTACACCTTC
>TRBD1|TRBV4-3|.|TRBJ2-5
CASSQGDRGQETQYF
TGCGCCAGCAGCCAAGGGGACAGGGGGCAAGAGACCCAGTACTTC
>.|TRBV28|few|TRBJ2-7
CASSFGQLYEQYF
TGTGCCAGCAGTTTCGGCCAATTATACGAGCAGTACTTC
>.|TRBV7-3|few|TRBJ2-5
CASSLMARETQYF
TGTGCTAGCAGCTTAATGGCTCGGGAGACCCAGTACTTC
>.|TRBV4-3|few|TRBJ1-1
CASSQDLGWTEAFF
TGCGCCAGCAGCCAAGATCTCGGGTGGACTGAAGCTTTCTTT
>.|TRBV3-1|few|TRBJ1-6
CASSLVQINSPLHF
TGTGCCAGCAGCCTAGTACAGATCAATTCACCCCTCCACTTT
>.|TRBV18|.|TRBJ2-3
CASSPGQRSTDTQYF
TGTGCCAGCTCACCAGGGCAAAGAAGCACAGATACGCAGTATTTT
>.|TRBV7-9|.|TRBJ2-5
CASSSRDSQGTQYF
TGTGCCAGCAGCTCCCGGGACTCCCAGGGGACCCAGTACTTC
>TRBD1|TRBV29-1|.|TRBJ2-5
CSVEEQGWETQYF
TGCAGCGTTGAAGAACAGGGGTGGGAGACCCAGTACTTC
>.|TRBV5-6|.|TRBJ2-3
CASKGGFEYF
TGTGCCAGCAAAGGAGGCTTCGAGTATTTT
>TRBD1|TRBV20-1|.|TRBJ1-1
CSARSGDRTGEGTTEAFF
TGCAGTGCTAGATCGGGGGATAGGACAGGAGAGGGGACCACTGAAGCTTTCTTT
>.|TRBV28|few|TRBJ2-3
CASSFAGLGQGATDTQYF
TGTGCCAGCAGTTTTGCAGGACTAGGACAGGGTGCCACAGATACGCAGTATTTT
>TRBD2|TRBV3-1|.|TRBJ2-1
CASSQILAVNNEQFF
TGTGCCAGCAGCCAAATCCTAGCGGTTAACAATGAGCAGTTCTTC
>.|TRBV4-1|.|TRBJ2-7
CASSQDDATVGNYEQYF
TGCGCCAGCAGCCAAGATGACGCGACCGTTGGCAACTACGAGCAGTACTTC
>.|TRBV3-1|few|TRBJ1-1
CASSQVGGNAEAFF
TGTGCCAGCAGCCAAGTCGGGGGGAACGCTGAAGCTTTCTTT
>.|TRBV5-1|few|TRBJ2-2
CASSLGPSRGNTGELFF
TGCGCCAGCAGCTTGGGTCCGTCCAGGGGGAACACCGGGGAGCTGTTTTTT
>.|TRBV7-2|.|TRBJ2-3
CASSAFGRGGGDTQYF
TGTGCCAGCAGCGCGTTTGGGAGAGGGGGAGGAGATACGCAGTATTTT
>TRBD1|TRBV28|.|TRBJ1-5
CASSPLQGATHQPQHF
TGTGCCAGCAGTCCCCTTCAGGGGGCTACTCATCAGCCCCAGCATTTT
>.|TRBV20-1|.|TRBJ1-5
CSAQDPGGWPQHF
TGCAGTGCCCAGGATCCCGGGGGGTGGCCCCAGCATTTT
>.|TRBV2|.|TRBJ2-5
CASSETERRQETQYF
TGTGCCAGCAGTGAAACAGAGCGGAGGCAAGAGACCCAGTACTTC
>.|TRBV5-5|few|TRBJ2-5
CASSVSGTSQETQYF
TGTGCCAGCAGCGTATCCGGGACTTCCCAAGAGACCCAGTACTTC
>.|TRBV7-8|.|TRBJ1-1
CASSFFPTAFPEAFF
TGTGCCAGCAGCTTTTTTCCCACAGCCTTTCCTGAAGCTTTCTTT
>.|TRBV7-9|.|TRBJ2-2
CASSLGPAGTGELFF
TGTGCCAGCAGCCTCGGTCCGGCGGGCACCGGGGAGCTGTTTTTT
>.|TRBV21-1|few|TRBJ2-5
CASSKAPSGGPQETQYF
TGTGCCAGCAGCAAAGCCCCTAGCGGGGGGCCCCAAGAGACCCAGTACTTC
>.|TRBV7-9|.|TRBJ2-2
CASTSGTTGELFF
TGTGCCAGCACCTCAGGGACCACCGGGGAGCTGTTTTTT
>TRBD2|TRBV7-2|.|TRBJ2-5
CASSSGLAGDFVETQYF
TGTGCCAGCAGCTCAGGACTAGCGGGAGATTTTGTGGAGACCCAGTACTTC
>.|TRBV9|few|TRBJ2-3
CASSVEGSSTDTQYF
TGTGCCAGCAGCGTAGAGGGGTCTAGCACAGATACGCAGTATTTT
>.|TRBV20-1|.|TRBJ2-7
CSARIEYGYEQYF
TGCAGTGCTAGAATTGAGTACGGCTACGAGCAGTACTTC
>.|TRBV15|.|TRBJ2-1
CATSRAMYNEQFF
TGTGCCACCAGCAGAGCCATGTACAATGAGCAGTTCTTC
>.|TRBV7-7|.|TRBJ2-5
CASSPWREETQYF
TGTGCTAGCAGTCCATGGCGGGAAGAGACCCAGTACTTC
>TRBD1|TRBV7-2|.|TRBJ1-4
CASSFGDREGEKLFF
TGTGCCAGCAGCTTTGGCGACAGGGAAGGTGAAAAACTGTTTTTT
>.|TRBV6-5|.|TRBJ1-6
CASSGSISDSPLHF
TGTGCCAGCAGTGGTTCAATCTCGGATTCACCCCTCCACTTT
>TRBD1|TRBV6-2/TRBV6-3|.|TRBJ2-7
CASTEQGATYEQYF
TGTGCCAGCACTGAACAGGGGGCTACGTACGAGCAGTACTTC
>TRBD1|TRBV27|.|TRBJ2-7
CASRRDRAHEQYF
TGTGCCAGCAGGAGGGACAGGGCACACGAGCAGTACTTC
>.|TRBV20-1|few|TRBJ2-2
CSARDNQAGFNTGELFF
TGCAGTGCTAGAGATAACCAGGCCGGATTTAACACCGGGGAGCTGTTTTTT
>.|TRBV20-1|.|TRBJ2-5
CSARATRLEGETQYF
TGCAGTGCTAGAGCGACACGTCTCGAGGGGGAGACCCAGTACTTC
>TRBD2|TRBV28|.|TRBJ2-3
CASRRPAERGLYF
TGTGCCAGCAGACGCCCAGCCGAGCGGGGGCTGTATTTT
>TRBD2|TRBV29-1|.|TRBJ2-3
CRIGEGPDTQYF
TGCCGCATCGGGGAGGGGCCAGATACGCAGTATTTT
>.|TRBV27|.|TRBJ1-5
CASSLYGSNSNQPQHF
TGTGCCAGCAGTTTATATGGCAGTAATAGCAATCAGCCCCAGCATTTT
>TRBD1|TRBV5-1|.|TRBJ2-5
CASSSDPTGGVRYF
TGCGCCAGCAGCTCCGACCCGACAGGGGGAGTACGGTACTTC
>.|TRBV6-5|.|TRBJ2-3
CASSKGVSYTHYF
TGTGCCAGCAGTAAGGGAGTCTCGTATACGCATTATTTT
>.|TRBV4-3|few|TRBJ1-5
CASSLGALSNQPQHF
TGCGCCAGCAGCCTCGGGGCCCTTAGCAATCAGCCCCAGCATTTT
>.|TRBV12-3/TRBV12-4|.|TRBJ1-5
CASSLLGGGGQPQHF
TGTGCCAGCAGTTTACTCGGGGGAGGGGGTCAGCCCCAGCATTTT
>.|TRBV9|.|TRBJ1-6
CASSVEQYSPLHF
TGTGCCAGCAGCGTAGAACAGTATTCACCCCTCCACTTT
>TRBD2|TRBV3-1|few|TRBJ2-3
CASTWEGNGTILTDTQYF
TGTGCCAGCACCTGGGAGGGGAACGGGACCATACTCACAGATACGCAGTATTTT
>.|TRBV20-1|.|TRBJ1-2
CSAINTRPYGYTF
TGCAGTGCTATAAACACCCGACCTTATGGCTACACCTTC
>.|TRBV9|.|TRBJ2-1
CASSVADIGIVEQFF
TGTGCCAGCAGCGTAGCGGACATAGGTATTGTTGAGCAGTTCTTC
>.|TRBV7-9|.|TRBJ2-5
CASSLVLSGWETQYF
TGTGCCAGCAGCTTAGTTCTGTCCGGCTGGGAGACCCAGTACTTC
>.|TRBV7-2|few|TRBJ1-4
CASSLLGQGEKLFF
TGTGCCAGCAGCCTATTGGGCCAGGGGGAAAAACTGTTTTTT
>.|TRBV14|once|TRBJ2-4
CASSQRGRGTAKNIQYF
TGTGCCAGCAGCCAAAGGGGAAGGGGTACCGCCAAAAACATTCAGTACTTC